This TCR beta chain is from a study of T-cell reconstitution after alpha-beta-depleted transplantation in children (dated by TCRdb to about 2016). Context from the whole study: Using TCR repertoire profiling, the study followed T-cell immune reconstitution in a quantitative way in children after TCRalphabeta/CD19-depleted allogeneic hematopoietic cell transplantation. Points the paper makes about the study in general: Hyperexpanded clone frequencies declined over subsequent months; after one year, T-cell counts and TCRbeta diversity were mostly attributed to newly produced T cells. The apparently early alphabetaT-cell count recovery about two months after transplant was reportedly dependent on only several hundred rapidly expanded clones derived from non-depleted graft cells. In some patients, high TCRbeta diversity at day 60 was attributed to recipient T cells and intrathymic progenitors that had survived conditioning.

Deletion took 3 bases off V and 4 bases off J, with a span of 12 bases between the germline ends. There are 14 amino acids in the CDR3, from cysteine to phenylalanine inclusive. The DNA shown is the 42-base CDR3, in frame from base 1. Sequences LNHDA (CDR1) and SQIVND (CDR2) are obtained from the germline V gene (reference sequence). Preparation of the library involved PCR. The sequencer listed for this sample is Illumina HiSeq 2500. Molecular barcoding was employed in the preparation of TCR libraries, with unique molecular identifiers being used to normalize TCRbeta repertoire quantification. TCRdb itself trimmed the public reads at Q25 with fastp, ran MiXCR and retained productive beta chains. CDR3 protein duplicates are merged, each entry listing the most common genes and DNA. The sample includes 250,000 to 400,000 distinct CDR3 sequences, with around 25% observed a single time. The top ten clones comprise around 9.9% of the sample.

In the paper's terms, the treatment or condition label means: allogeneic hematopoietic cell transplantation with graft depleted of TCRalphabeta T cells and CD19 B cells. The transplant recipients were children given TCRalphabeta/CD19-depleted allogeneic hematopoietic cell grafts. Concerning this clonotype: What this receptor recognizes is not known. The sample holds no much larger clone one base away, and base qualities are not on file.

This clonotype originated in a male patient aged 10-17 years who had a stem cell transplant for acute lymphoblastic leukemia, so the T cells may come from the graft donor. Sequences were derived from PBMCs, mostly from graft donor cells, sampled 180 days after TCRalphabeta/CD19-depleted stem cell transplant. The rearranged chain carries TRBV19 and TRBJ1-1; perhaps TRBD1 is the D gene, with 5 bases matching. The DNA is TGTGCCAGTAGTATCAGGGCGTTGGGCACTGAAGCTTTCTTT. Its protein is CASSIRALGTEAFF.